Listed below are T cell receptor beta chains from one sample, sequenced in a study of blood T cell repertoires in COVID-19. Sequenced by immunoSEQ multiplex PCR; TCRdb stores in-frame clones only, minus some. The table includes 250,000 to 300,000 clones, around 88% detected once. The sequenced sample was peripheral blood. These receptors all come from a woman aged 70-85 years with COVID-19, enrolled during active disease. Each CDR3 is given with its conserved first and last residue. Each record gives: J gene, D gene, clone size, V gene, CDR3 protein, CDR3 DNA. A D gene is named only where the DNA matches it firmly. Clone size appears in some rows only: once, few, many, or a class for an expanded clone.

j_call: TRBJ1-1; d_call: -; clone_size: -; v_call: TRBV27; cdr3_aa: CASSLEDSYTEAFF; cdr3_nt: TGTGCCAGCAGTTTAGAGGACAGCTACACTGAAGCTTTCTTT
j_call: TRBJ2-6; d_call: -; clone_size: -; v_call: TRBV24-1; cdr3_aa: CATSPGRAGANVLTF; cdr3_nt: TGTGCCACCAGTCCGGGAAGGGCTGGGGCCAACGTCCTGACTTTC
j_call: TRBJ2-3; d_call: TRBD1; clone_size: -; v_call: TRBV29-1; cdr3_aa: CSVGDRAYDTQYF; cdr3_nt: TGCAGCGTTGGAGACAGGGCGTATGATACGCAGTATTTT
j_call: TRBJ2-7; d_call: -; clone_size: -; v_call: TRBV28; cdr3_aa: CASSFQGLTYEQYF; cdr3_nt: TGTGCCAGCAGTTTTCAGGGGCTCACATACGAGCAGTACTTC
j_call: TRBJ2-1; d_call: TRBD1; clone_size: -; v_call: TRBV9; cdr3_aa: CASSFRDRSSYNEQFF; cdr3_nt: TGTGCCAGCAGCTTCCGGGACAGAAGCTCCTACAATGAGCAGTTCTTC
j_call: TRBJ1-1; d_call: TRBD1; clone_size: -; v_call: TRBV4-1; cdr3_aa: CASGKAGTGSTEAFF; cdr3_nt: TGCGCCAGTGGGAAAGCTGGGACAGGGTCTACTGAAGCTTTCTTT
j_call: TRBJ1-3; d_call: -; clone_size: few; v_call: TRBV7-2; cdr3_aa: CASSLRISTAHSGNTIYF; cdr3_nt: TGTGCCAGCAGCTTACGCATTTCGACAGCTCATTCTGGAAACACCATATATTTT
j_call: TRBJ2-4; d_call: -; clone_size: once; v_call: TRBV7-2; cdr3_aa: CASSAGDIQYF; cdr3_nt: TGTGCCAGCAGCGCCGGGGACATTCAGTACTTC
j_call: TRBJ2-7; d_call: TRBD1; clone_size: -; v_call: TRBV6-6; cdr3_aa: CASSYPGQGTYEQYF; cdr3_nt: TGTGCCAGCAGTTACCCGGGACAGGGGACTTACGAGCAGTACTTC
j_call: TRBJ1-1; d_call: TRBD1; clone_size: -; v_call: TRBV28; cdr3_aa: CASSFGTGRSTEAFF; cdr3_nt: TGTGCCAGCAGTTTCGGGACAGGGAGATCGACTGAAGCTTTCTTT
j_call: TRBJ2-3; d_call: -; clone_size: -; v_call: TRBV3-1/TRBV3-2; cdr3_aa: CASSQPISGADTQYF; cdr3_nt: TGTGCCAGCAGCCAACCAATTTCGGGGGCAGATACGCAGTATTTT
j_call: TRBJ1-1; d_call: -; clone_size: once; v_call: TRBV7-3; cdr3_aa: CASSSTGGRTEAFF; cdr3_nt: TGTGCCAGCAGCTCGACGGGGGGAAGGACTGAAGCTTTCTTT
j_call: TRBJ2-5; d_call: TRBD2; clone_size: -; v_call: TRBV10-3; cdr3_aa: CAISGGETQYF; cdr3_nt: TGTGCCATCTCGGGGGGGGAGACCCAGTACTTC
j_call: TRBJ2-7; d_call: TRBD2; clone_size: -; v_call: TRBV2; cdr3_aa: CASSEDAGGFDEQYF; cdr3_nt: TGTGCCAGCAGTGAAGACGCGGGGGGTTTCGACGAGCAGTACTTC
j_call: TRBJ1-4; d_call: TRBD1; clone_size: -; v_call: TRBV4-3; cdr3_aa: CASSQTGGNEKLFF; cdr3_nt: TGCGCCAGCAGTCAGACAGGGGGTAATGAAAAACTGTTTTTT
j_call: TRBJ2-1; d_call: TRBD1; clone_size: -; v_call: TRBV3-1/TRBV3-2; cdr3_aa: CASTRDSHNEQFF; cdr3_nt: TGTGCCAGCACCCGGGACAGTCACAATGAGCAGTTCTTC
j_call: TRBJ2-2; d_call: -; clone_size: -; v_call: TRBV24-1; cdr3_aa: CAAGPSGELFF; cdr3_nt: TGTGCCGCGGGGCCCTCCGGGGAGCTGTTTTTT
j_call: TRBJ1-2; d_call: TRBD1; clone_size: -; v_call: TRBV10-3; cdr3_aa: CAISTTPGQRSYGYTF; cdr3_nt: TGTGCCATCAGTACGACCCCGGGACAGAGAAGCTATGGCTACACCTTC
j_call: TRBJ1-2; d_call: TRBD1; clone_size: -; v_call: TRBV7-2; cdr3_aa: CASSLGGTGGRGGYTF; cdr3_nt: TGTGCCAGCAGCTTAGGGGGAACAGGGGGCCGGGGCGGCTACACCTTC
j_call: TRBJ1-1; d_call: -; clone_size: -; v_call: TRBV2; cdr3_aa: CASTVNRGLNTEAFF; cdr3_nt: TGTGCCAGCACCGTCAATAGGGGGTTGAACACTGAAGCTTTCTTT
j_call: TRBJ2-5; d_call: TRBD1; clone_size: -; v_call: TRBV2; cdr3_aa: CASRQTGGLEETQYF; cdr3_nt: TGTGCCAGCAGGCAGACAGGGGGCTTGGAAGAGACCCAGTACTTC
j_call: TRBJ2-2; d_call: TRBD1; clone_size: once; v_call: TRBV6-6; cdr3_aa: CASSAKGQGAGGELFF; cdr3_nt: TGTGCCAGCAGTGCCAAGGGACAGGGGGCTGGCGGGGAGCTGTTTTTT
j_call: TRBJ2-3; d_call: TRBD1; clone_size: -; v_call: TRBV11-2; cdr3_aa: CASSFRQGPSASTDTQYF; cdr3_nt: TGTGCCAGCAGCTTCCGACAGGGACCCAGTGCTAGCACAGATACGCAGTATTTT
j_call: TRBJ1-3; d_call: TRBD1; clone_size: -; v_call: TRBV30; cdr3_aa: CAFGQGLRNTIYF; cdr3_nt: TGTGCCTTCGGACAGGGGCTCAGGAACACCATATATTTT
j_call: TRBJ2-1; d_call: TRBD2; clone_size: -; v_call: TRBV24-1; cdr3_aa: CATSDPGTSGGNEQFF; cdr3_nt: TGTGCCACCAGTGATCCCGGGACTAGCGGGGGTAATGAGCAGTTCTTC
j_call: TRBJ2-3; d_call: TRBD2; clone_size: -; v_call: TRBV28; cdr3_aa: CASSRSGGPTDTQYF; cdr3_nt: TGTGCCAGCAGTCGTAGCGGGGGACCCACAGATACGCAGTATTTT
j_call: TRBJ1-1; d_call: TRBD1; clone_size: -; v_call: TRBV29-1; cdr3_aa: CSVETDRGRTEAFF; cdr3_nt: TGCAGCGTTGAAACGGACAGGGGAAGAACTGAAGCTTTCTTT
j_call: TRBJ1-1; d_call: TRBD1; clone_size: once; v_call: TRBV29-1; cdr3_aa: CSVRQGGGTEAFF; cdr3_nt: TGCAGCGTCCGACAGGGAGGAGGGACTGAAGCTTTCTTT
j_call: TRBJ1-4; d_call: TRBD1; clone_size: -; v_call: TRBV6-5; cdr3_aa: CASSYSRTGYLFF; cdr3_nt: TGTGCCAGCAGTTACTCCCGGACAGGGTATCTGTTTTTT
j_call: TRBJ2-5; d_call: -; clone_size: -; v_call: TRBV12-3/TRBV12-4; cdr3_aa: CASSLERAGQYF; cdr3_nt: TGTGCCAGCAGTTTAGAAAGAGCCGGGCAGTACTTC
j_call: TRBJ1-1; d_call: TRBD1; clone_size: -; v_call: TRBV6-5; cdr3_aa: CASSRDREMNTEAFF; cdr3_nt: TGTGCCAGCAGCCGGGACAGGGAGATGAACACTGAAGCTTTCTTT
j_call: TRBJ2-1; d_call: -; clone_size: -; v_call: TRBV7-2; cdr3_aa: CASSQDRALYNEQFF; cdr3_nt: TGTGCCAGCAGCCAGGACAGAGCACTATACAATGAGCAGTTCTTC
j_call: TRBJ1-6; d_call: -; clone_size: -; v_call: TRBV6-1; cdr3_aa: CASSEASGFSSYNSPLHF; cdr3_nt: TGTGCCAGCAGTGAAGCATCCGGGTTCAGCTCCTATAATTCACCCCTCCACTTT
j_call: TRBJ2-7; d_call: TRBD2; clone_size: once; v_call: TRBV28; cdr3_aa: CASWGGGYEQYF; cdr3_nt: TGTGCCAGCTGGGGGGGTGGGTACGAGCAGTACTTC
j_call: TRBJ1-2; d_call: -; clone_size: once; v_call: TRBV5-1; cdr3_aa: CASSEADWGDGYTF; cdr3_nt: TGCGCCAGCAGCGAAGCAGATTGGGGCGATGGCTACACCTTC
j_call: TRBJ1-1; d_call: -; clone_size: -; v_call: TRBV7-8; cdr3_aa: CASRDQGNTEAFF; cdr3_nt: TGTGCCAGCAGGGACCAGGGGAACACTGAAGCTTTCTTT
j_call: TRBJ1-1; d_call: -; clone_size: -; v_call: TRBV21-1; cdr3_aa: CASSKEGGMGNTEAFF; cdr3_nt: TGTGCCAGCAGCAAAGAGGGAGGCATGGGGAACACTGAAGCTTTCTTT
j_call: TRBJ2-4; d_call: TRBD2; clone_size: -; v_call: TRBV2; cdr3_aa: CASSVASGGAKNIQYF; cdr3_nt: TGTGCCAGCAGTGTGGCTAGCGGGGGAGCCAAAAACATTCAGTACTTC
j_call: TRBJ1-1; d_call: -; clone_size: -; v_call: TRBV20-1; cdr3_aa: CSASLLGGDTEAFF; cdr3_nt: TGCAGTGCTAGTCTCTTGGGGGGAGACACTGAAGCTTTCTTT
j_call: TRBJ1-5; d_call: -; clone_size: -; v_call: TRBV10-2; cdr3_aa: CASSDQASNQPQHF; cdr3_nt: TGCGCCAGCAGTGATCAGGCAAGCAATCAGCCCCAGCATTTT
j_call: TRBJ1-1; d_call: TRBD1; clone_size: many; v_call: TRBV5-1; cdr3_aa: CASSSRQGQQAFF; cdr3_nt: TGCGCCAGCAGCTCCCGACAGGGACAACAGGCTTTCTTT
j_call: TRBJ2-1; d_call: TRBD2; clone_size: -; v_call: TRBV5-1; cdr3_aa: CASSLPSGGDNEQFF; cdr3_nt: TGCGCCAGCAGCTTACCTAGCGGGGGGGACAATGAGCAGTTCTTC
j_call: TRBJ2-5; d_call: TRBD2; clone_size: -; v_call: TRBV13; cdr3_aa: CASKRGAEETQYF; cdr3_nt: TGTGCCAGCAAGCGGGGGGCAGAAGAGACCCAGTACTTC
j_call: TRBJ2-3; d_call: TRBD1; clone_size: -; v_call: TRBV5-1; cdr3_aa: CASSLWDREPRWYF; cdr3_nt: TGCGCCAGCAGCTTGTGGGACAGGGAACCCCGCTGGTATTTT
j_call: TRBJ1-2; d_call: -; clone_size: -; v_call: TRBV19; cdr3_aa: CASSIKLAVGYTF; cdr3_nt: TGTGCCAGTAGTATCAAGCTAGCGGTAGGCTACACCTTC
j_call: TRBJ2-1; d_call: TRBD2; clone_size: -; v_call: TRBV5-4; cdr3_aa: CASSSGLAGGPNEQFF; cdr3_nt: TGTGCCAGCAGCTCTGGACTAGCGGGGGGGCCAAATGAGCAGTTCTTC
j_call: TRBJ1-6; d_call: -; clone_size: -; v_call: TRBV9; cdr3_aa: CASSPQRDSPLHF; cdr3_nt: TGTGCCAGCAGCCCGCAACGGGATTCACCCCTCCACTTT
j_call: TRBJ2-3; d_call: -; clone_size: -; v_call: TRBV24-1; cdr3_aa: CATSDSSGGPDTQYF; cdr3_nt: TGTGCCACCAGTGATTCTTCTGGGGGCCCAGATACGCAGTATTTT
j_call: TRBJ2-1; d_call: TRBD2; clone_size: medium-sized; v_call: TRBV19; cdr3_aa: CASSTRLAGGIFEQFF; cdr3_nt: TGTGCCAGTAGTACTCGACTAGCGGGGGGGATTTTTGAGCAGTTCTTC
j_call: TRBJ1-2; d_call: -; clone_size: -; v_call: TRBV19; cdr3_aa: CASSTHRDGYGYTF; cdr3_nt: TGTGCCAGTAGTACCCACAGGGATGGCTATGGCTACACCTTC
j_call: TRBJ2-7; d_call: -; clone_size: -; v_call: TRBV30; cdr3_aa: CAWRSNPGGLEQYF; cdr3_nt: TGTGCCTGGAGGTCCAACCCAGGAGGTCTCGAGCAGTACTTC
j_call: TRBJ2-5; d_call: -; clone_size: -; v_call: TRBV18; cdr3_aa: CASSPRGETQYF; cdr3_nt: TGTGCCAGCTCACCAAGGGGAGAGACCCAGTACTTC
j_call: TRBJ2-7; d_call: TRBD1; clone_size: -; v_call: TRBV5-1; cdr3_aa: CASSYRDRGEEQYF; cdr3_nt: TGCGCCAGCAGCTACCGGGACAGGGGCGAGGAGCAGTACTTC
j_call: TRBJ1-1; d_call: -; clone_size: -; v_call: TRBV11-2; cdr3_aa: CASSLDGQYTEAFF; cdr3_nt: TGTGCCAGCAGCTTAGATGGACAGTACACTGAAGCTTTCTTT
j_call: TRBJ1-5; d_call: TRBD1; clone_size: -; v_call: TRBV10-3; cdr3_aa: CAISQGDGSQPQHF; cdr3_nt: TGTGCCATCAGTCAGGGGGATGGCTCTCAGCCCCAGCATTTT
j_call: TRBJ1-3; d_call: -; clone_size: -; v_call: TRBV7-7; cdr3_aa: CASSSDIGNTIYF; cdr3_nt: TGTGCCAGCAGCTCGGACATAGGAAACACCATATATTTT
j_call: TRBJ2-1; d_call: -; clone_size: -; v_call: TRBV25-1; cdr3_aa: CASSDPLRRSLNEQFF; cdr3_nt: TGTGCCAGCAGTGATCCCTTACGGAGGTCCTTGAATGAGCAGTTCTTC
j_call: TRBJ2-4; d_call: TRBD2; clone_size: -; v_call: TRBV6-2/TRBV6-3; cdr3_aa: CASSYGGGGVNIQYF; cdr3_nt: TGTGCCAGCAGTTACGGAGGCGGGGGGGTGAACATTCAGTACTTC
j_call: TRBJ1-2; d_call: -; clone_size: -; v_call: TRBV5-6; cdr3_aa: CASSFASGGYTF; cdr3_nt: TGTGCCAGCAGCTTCGCTTCAGGTGGCTACACCTTC
j_call: TRBJ1-1; d_call: -; clone_size: -; v_call: TRBV12-5; cdr3_aa: CASGLVHEGWGEAFF; cdr3_nt: TGTGCTAGTGGTTTGGTACACGAGGGTTGGGGTGAAGCTTTCTTT